The sequence of this TCR beta chain was determined in a study of shared clonotypes between healthy human individuals. Naive CD8 isolation took CD45RO-negative cells positively selected for CCR7 and excluded terminally differentiated effector memory CD45RA+ cells. This CDR3 has 13 residues. CDR1 and CDR2 from the germline V gene are SGHRS and YFSETQ. Trimming took 4 bases from V and 7 from J, leaving 12 bases between them. Broader study findings: Limited genetic and exposure-history diversity came from having few donors. Unshared clonotypes carried lower generation probabilities than those common to all four donors.

Approximately 220 ng DNA, tens of thousands of T cell genomes, went into each sorted-subset replicate PCR. Libraries were prepared by immunoSEQ multiplex PCR; TCRdb keeps only in-frame clonotypes and omits some of them. The sample lists 750,000 to 1,000,000 clones; about 91% were seen once. Comment on this clone: The antigen is unknown.

The sequence came from a man aged 30 to 45 in good health. Sequences were obtained from naive CD8+ T cells sorted from blood. The chain combines TRBV5-1 with TRBJ2-1, with D maybe TRBD1 (5 bases). This chain's CDR3 is CASSPPSGNEQFF. In DNA, the CDR3 is TGCGCCAGCAGCCCCCCGTCAGGGAATGAGCAGTTCTTC.